This TCR beta chain was recorded in a study of cytomegalovirus exposure and HLA in healthy donors. Points on this clone: No antigen is known for it.

Study-level points and caveats: The study put some 150 TCR beta chains on its list as cytomegalovirus-associated. According to a later analysis, TCR clusters from the first cohort tended to co-occur in the 120 or so validation repertoires. There were some public TCRs occurring in many donors, but most TCR sequences were rare. As confirmed in vitro, three CMV-associated chains were specific for CMV antigens.

The method was immunoSEQ multiplex PCR; TCRdb's version includes in-frame clones alone and lacks a portion of them. The data show 100,000 to 150,000 clones, around 86% seen once. Germline assignment: CDR1 SGDLS and CDR2 YYNGEE. This CDR3 contains 19 residues. Trimming at V came to 3 bases and at J to 6 bases, leaving 13 bases not matched to a gene. The sequenced sample was PBMCs. V usage is TRBV9 and J usage is TRBJ2-2; 14 bases align to TRBD2. The origin of this receptor is a woman aged 18 to 35 in good health and CMV-seronegative. The CDR3 sequence: CASSAFGTSGRFIAGELFF. The CDR3 region has the DNA TGTGCCAGCAGCGCCTTCGGGACTAGCGGGAGATTTATAGCCGGGGAGCTGTTTTTT.